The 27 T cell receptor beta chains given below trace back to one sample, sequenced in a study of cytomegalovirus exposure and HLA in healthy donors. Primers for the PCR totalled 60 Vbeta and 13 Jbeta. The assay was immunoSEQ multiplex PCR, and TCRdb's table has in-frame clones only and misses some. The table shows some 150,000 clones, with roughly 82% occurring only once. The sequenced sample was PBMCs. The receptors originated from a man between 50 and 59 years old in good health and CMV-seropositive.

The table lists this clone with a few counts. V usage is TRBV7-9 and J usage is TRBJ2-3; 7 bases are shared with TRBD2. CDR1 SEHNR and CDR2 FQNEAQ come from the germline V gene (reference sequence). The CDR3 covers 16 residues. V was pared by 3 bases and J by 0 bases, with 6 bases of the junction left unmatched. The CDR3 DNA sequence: TGTGCCAGCAGCTTCGGGCTAGCGGCTAGCACAGATACGCAGTATTTT. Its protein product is CASSFGLAASTDTQYF.

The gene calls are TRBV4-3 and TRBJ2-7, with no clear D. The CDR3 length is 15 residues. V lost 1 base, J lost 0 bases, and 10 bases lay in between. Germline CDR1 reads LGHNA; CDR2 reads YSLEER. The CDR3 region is CASSQVAGSSYEQYF. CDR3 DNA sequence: TGCGCCAGCAGCCAAGTAGCCGGCAGCTCCTACGAGCAGTACTTC.

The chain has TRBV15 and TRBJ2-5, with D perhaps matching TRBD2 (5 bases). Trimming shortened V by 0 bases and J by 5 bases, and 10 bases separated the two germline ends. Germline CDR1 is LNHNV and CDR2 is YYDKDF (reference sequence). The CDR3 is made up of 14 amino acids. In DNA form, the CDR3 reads TGTGCCACCAGCAGAGATCGAGGGCGGGAGACCCAGTACTTC. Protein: CATSRDRGRETQYF.

The CDR3 DNA reads as TGTGCCAGCACCCTAGCGGATAACACAGATACGCAGTATTTT. Amino acids: CASTLADNTDTQYF. The J gene is TRBJ2-3, the V gene TRBV25-1, with 7 bases lining up with TRBD2. The CDR3 has 14 amino acids. The V gene's germline CDR1 is MGHDK and CDR2 SYGVNS. Germline trimming cut 7 bases from V and 2 bases from J; bases unmatched to any gene: 6.

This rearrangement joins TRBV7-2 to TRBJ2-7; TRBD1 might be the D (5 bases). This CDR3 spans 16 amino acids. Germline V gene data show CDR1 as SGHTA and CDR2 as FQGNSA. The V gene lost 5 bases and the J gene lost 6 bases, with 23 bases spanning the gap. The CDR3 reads CASSVSFAQGILEQYF. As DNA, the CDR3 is TGTGCCAGCAGCGTCTCATTCGCCCAGGGTATACTCGAGCAGTACTTC.

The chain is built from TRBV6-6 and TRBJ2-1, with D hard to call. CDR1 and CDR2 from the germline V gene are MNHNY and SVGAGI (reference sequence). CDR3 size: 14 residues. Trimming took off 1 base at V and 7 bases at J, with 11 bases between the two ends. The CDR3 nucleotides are TGTGCCAGCAGTTACTTCCGTGGGCCGAATGAGCAGTTCTTC. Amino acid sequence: CASSYFRGPNEQFF.

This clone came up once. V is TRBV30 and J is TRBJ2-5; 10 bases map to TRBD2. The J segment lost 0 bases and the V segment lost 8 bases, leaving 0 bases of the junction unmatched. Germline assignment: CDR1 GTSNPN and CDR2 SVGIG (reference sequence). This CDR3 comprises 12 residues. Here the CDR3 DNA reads TGTGCCCTAGCGGGGGACCAAGAGACCCAGTACTTC. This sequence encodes CALAGDQETQYF.

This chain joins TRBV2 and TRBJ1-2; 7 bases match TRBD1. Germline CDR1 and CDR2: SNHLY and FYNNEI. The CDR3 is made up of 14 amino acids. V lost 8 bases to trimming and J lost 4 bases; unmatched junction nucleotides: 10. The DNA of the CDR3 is TGTGCCAGCGTACGGGAGACAGGGTCCTATGGCTACACCTTC. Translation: CASVRETGSYGYTF.

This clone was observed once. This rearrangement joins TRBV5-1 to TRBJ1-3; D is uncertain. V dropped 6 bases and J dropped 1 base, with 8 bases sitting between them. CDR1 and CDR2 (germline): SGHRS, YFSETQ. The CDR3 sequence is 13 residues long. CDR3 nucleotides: TGCGCCAGCACGTCGGGGTCTGGAAACACCATATATTTT. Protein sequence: CASTSGSGNTIYF.

The CDR3 sequence: CASSSTLVEQYF. CDR3 DNA sequence: TGTGCCAGCAGTTCCACTTTAGTCGAGCAGTACTTC. The genes are TRBV28 and TRBJ2-7; D is ambiguous. CDR1 MDHEN and CDR2 SYDVKM come from the germline V gene. With 4 bases removed from V and 6 bases from J, the gap between germline ends came to 10 bases. There are 12 residues in the CDR3.

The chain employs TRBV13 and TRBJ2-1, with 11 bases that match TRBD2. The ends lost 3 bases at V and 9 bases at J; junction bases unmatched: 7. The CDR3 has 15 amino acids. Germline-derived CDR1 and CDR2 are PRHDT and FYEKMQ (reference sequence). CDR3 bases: TGTGCCAGCAGCTTGCTACTAGCGGGAGAGTTTGAGCAGTTCTTC. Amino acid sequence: CASSLLLAGEFEQFF.

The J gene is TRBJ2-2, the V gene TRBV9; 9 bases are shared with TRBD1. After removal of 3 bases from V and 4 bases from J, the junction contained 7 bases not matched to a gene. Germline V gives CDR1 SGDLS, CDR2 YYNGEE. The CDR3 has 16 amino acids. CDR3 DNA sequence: TGTGCCAGCAGCGCCTCGGGACAGGGATTCACCGGGGAGCTGTTTTTT. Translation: CASSASGQGFTGELFF.

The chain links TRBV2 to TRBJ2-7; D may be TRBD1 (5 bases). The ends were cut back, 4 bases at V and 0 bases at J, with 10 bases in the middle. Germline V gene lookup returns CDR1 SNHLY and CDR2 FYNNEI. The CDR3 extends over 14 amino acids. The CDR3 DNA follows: TGTGCCAGCAGTGTACAAGGGGTCTCCTACGAGCAGTACTTC. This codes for CASSVQGVSYEQYF. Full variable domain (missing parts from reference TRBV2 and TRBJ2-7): EPEVTQTPSHQVTQMGQEVILRCVPISNHLYFYWYRQILGQKVEFLVSFYNNEISEKSEIFDDQFSVERPDGSNFTLKIRSTKLEDSAMYFCASSVQGVSYEQYFGPGTRLTVT.

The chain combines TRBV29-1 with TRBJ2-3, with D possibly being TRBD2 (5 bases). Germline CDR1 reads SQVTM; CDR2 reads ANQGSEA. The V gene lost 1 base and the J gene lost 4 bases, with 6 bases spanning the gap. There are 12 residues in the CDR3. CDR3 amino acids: CSVEGRADTQYF. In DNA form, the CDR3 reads TGCAGCGTTGAAGGGCGGGCAGATACGCAGTATTTT.

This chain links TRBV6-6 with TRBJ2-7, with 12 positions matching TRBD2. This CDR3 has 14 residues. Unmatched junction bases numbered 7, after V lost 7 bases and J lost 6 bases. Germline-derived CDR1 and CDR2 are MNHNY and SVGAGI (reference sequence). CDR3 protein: CASTQRGLAGEQYF. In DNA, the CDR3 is TGTGCCAGCACCCAGCGGGGACTAGCGGGCGAGCAGTACTTC.

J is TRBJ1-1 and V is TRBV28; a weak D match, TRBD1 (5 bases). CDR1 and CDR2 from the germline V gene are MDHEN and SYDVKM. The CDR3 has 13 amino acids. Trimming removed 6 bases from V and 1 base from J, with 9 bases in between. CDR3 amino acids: CASRLQENTEAFF. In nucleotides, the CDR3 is TGTGCCAGCAGACTACAGGAGAACACTGAAGCTTTCTTT. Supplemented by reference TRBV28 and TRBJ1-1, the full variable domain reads DVKVTQSSRYLVKRTGEKVFLECVQDMDHENMFWYRQDPGLGLRLIYFSYDVKMKEKGDIPEGYSVSREKKERFSLILESASTNQTSMYLCASRLQENTEAFFGQGTRLTVV.

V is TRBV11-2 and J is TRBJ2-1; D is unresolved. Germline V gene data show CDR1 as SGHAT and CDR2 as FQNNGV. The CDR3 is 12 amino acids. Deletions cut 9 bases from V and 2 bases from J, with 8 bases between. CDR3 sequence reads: CASRSTYNEQFF. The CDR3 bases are TGTGCCAGTAGGAGTACCTACAATGAGCAGTTCTTC.

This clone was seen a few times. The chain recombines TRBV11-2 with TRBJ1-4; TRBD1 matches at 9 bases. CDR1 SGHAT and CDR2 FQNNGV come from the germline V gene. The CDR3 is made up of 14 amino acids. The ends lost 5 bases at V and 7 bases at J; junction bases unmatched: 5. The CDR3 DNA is TGTGCCAGCAGCCCCGGGACAGGGACTGAAAAACTGTTTTTT. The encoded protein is CASSPGTGTEKLFF.

CDR3 sequence: CASSPNRDTEAFF. The CDR3 bases are TGTGCCAGCAGTCCAAACAGGGACACTGAAGCTTTCTTT. The chain is built from TRBV25-1 and TRBJ1-1, with a tentative D call TRBD1 (6 bases). Germline loops: CDR1 MGHDK, CDR2 SYGVNS. The CDR3 has 13 amino acids. The V and J ends lost 5 bases and 3 bases respectively, with 10 bases between them. Full variable domain (rest looked up from reference TRBV25-1 and TRBJ1-1): EADIYQTPRYLVIGTGKKITLECSQTMGHDKMYWYQQDPGMELHLIHYSYGVNSTEKGDLSSESTVSRIRTEHFPLTLESARPSHTSQYLCASSPNRDTEAFFGQGTRLTVV.

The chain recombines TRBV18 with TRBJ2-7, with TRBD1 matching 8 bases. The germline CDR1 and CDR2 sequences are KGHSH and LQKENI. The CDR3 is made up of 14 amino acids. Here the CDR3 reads CASSPNEGTGTGEV. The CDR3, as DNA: TGTGCCAGCTCACCAAATGAGGGAACAGGGACAGGCGAGGTC.

The CDR3 spells CASSQEIGLAEASGELFF. The CDR3 DNA reads TGTGCCAGCAGCCAAGAAATTGGACTAGCGGAAGCATCCGGGGAGCTGTTTTTT. The rearrangement uses TRBV4-2 and TRBJ2-2; TRBD2 matches 10 bases. The germline CDR1 and CDR2 sequences are LGHNA and YNFKEQ. The J segment lost 6 bases and the V segment lost 0 bases, leaving 10 bases of the junction unmatched. This CDR3 has 18 amino acids.

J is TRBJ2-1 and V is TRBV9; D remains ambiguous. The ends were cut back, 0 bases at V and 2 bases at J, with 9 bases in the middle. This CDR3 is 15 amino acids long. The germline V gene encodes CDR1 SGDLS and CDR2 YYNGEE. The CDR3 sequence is CASSVALITYNEQFF. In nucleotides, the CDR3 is TGTGCCAGCAGCGTAGCTCTAATCACCTACAATGAGCAGTTCTTC.

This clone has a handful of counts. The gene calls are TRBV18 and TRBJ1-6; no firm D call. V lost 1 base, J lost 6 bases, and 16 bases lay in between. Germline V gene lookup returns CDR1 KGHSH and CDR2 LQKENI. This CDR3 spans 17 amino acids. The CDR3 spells CASSPQDPGAGNSPLHF. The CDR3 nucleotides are TGTGCCAGCTCACCACAGGACCCGGGAGCCGGTAATTCACCCCTCCACTTT. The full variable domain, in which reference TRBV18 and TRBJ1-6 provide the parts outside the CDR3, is NAGVMQNPRHLVRRRGQEARLRCSPMKGHSHVYWYRQLPEEGLKFMVYLQKENIIDESGMPKERFSAEFPKEGPSILRIQQVVRGDSAAYFCASSPQDPGAGNSPLHFGNGTRLTVT.

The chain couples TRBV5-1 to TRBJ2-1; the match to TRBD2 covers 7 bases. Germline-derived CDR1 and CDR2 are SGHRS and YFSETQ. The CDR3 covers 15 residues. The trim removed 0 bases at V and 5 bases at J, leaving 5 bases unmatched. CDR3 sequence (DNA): TGCGCCAGCAGCTTGGCCACTAGCGAGAACAATGAGCAGTTCTTC. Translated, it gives CASSLATSENNEQFF.

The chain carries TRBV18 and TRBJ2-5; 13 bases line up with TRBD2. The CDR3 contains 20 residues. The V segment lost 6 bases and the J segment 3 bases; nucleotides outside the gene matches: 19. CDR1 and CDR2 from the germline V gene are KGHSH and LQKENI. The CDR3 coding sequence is TGTGCCAGCTCTCACCGGGTAAAGAACGGGACTAGCGGGACCAAAGAGACCCAGTACTTC. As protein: CASSHRVKNGTSGTKETQYF.

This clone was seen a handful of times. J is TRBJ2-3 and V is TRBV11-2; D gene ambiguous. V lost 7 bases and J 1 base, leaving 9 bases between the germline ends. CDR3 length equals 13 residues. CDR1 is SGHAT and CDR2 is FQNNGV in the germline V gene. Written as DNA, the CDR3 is TGTGCCAGCACCCCCCCGGGCACAGATACGCAGTATTTT. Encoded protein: CASTPPGTDTQYF.

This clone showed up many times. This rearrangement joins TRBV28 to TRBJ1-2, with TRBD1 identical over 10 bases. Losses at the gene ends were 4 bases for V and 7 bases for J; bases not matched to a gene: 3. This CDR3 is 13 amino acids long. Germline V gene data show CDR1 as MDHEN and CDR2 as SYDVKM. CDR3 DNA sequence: TGTGCCAGCAGTTACGGGACAGGGGCTGGCTACACCTTC. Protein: CASSYGTGAGYTF.